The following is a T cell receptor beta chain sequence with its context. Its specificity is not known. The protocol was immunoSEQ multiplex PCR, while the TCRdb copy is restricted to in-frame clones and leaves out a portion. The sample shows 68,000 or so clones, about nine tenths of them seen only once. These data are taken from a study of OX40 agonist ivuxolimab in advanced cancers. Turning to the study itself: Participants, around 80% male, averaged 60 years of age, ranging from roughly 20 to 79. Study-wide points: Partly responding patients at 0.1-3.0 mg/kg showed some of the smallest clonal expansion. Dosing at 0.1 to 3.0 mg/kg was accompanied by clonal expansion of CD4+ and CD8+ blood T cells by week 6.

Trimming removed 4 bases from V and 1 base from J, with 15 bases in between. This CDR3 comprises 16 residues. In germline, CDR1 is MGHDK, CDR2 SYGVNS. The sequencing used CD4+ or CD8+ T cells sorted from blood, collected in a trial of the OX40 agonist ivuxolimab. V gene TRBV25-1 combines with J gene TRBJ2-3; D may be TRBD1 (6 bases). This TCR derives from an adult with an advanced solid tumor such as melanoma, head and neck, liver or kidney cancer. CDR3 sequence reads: CASSGDTSTRTDTQYF. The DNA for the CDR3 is TGTGCCAGCAGTGGGGACACCAGCACCCGCACAGATACGCAGTATTTT.